The next 27 T cell receptor beta chains were all read from a single sample in a study of chemoradiotherapy in HPV16-positive cancers. Profiled with immunoSEQ multiplex PCR; TCRdb holds only in-frame clones, not every one. This sample yields about 14,000 clones, of which 65% to 75% are seen a single time; about 9.1% belongs to the top ten. Sampling was performed from a patient who underwent chemoradiotherapy. The receptor source for this set is a human donor with HPV-associated anogenital cancer.

This clone was counted a single time. This rearrangement joins TRBV19 to TRBJ2-1; D may correspond to TRBD1 or TRBD2 (6 bases each). The CDR3 consists of 14 residues. Between the trimmed V and J ends, which lost 7 bases and 1 base, there was a span of 11 bases. Germline V CDR1 and CDR2: LNHDA, SQIVND (reference sequence). CDR3 in DNA: TGTGCCAGTACGAGGGGGGAGTCCTACAATGAGCAGTTCTTC. The encoded protein is CASTRGESYNEQFF.

V is TRBV7-9 and J is TRBJ2-5; TRBD2 aligns across 16 bases. Germline-derived CDR1 and CDR2 are SEHNR and FQNEAQ (reference sequence). V was clipped by 5 bases and J by 5 bases; unmatched bases: 11. The CDR3 totals 18 residues. In DNA, the CDR3 is TGTGCCAGCAGCGCGGGGACTAGCGGGAGGGCCGCCTTTGAGACCCAGTACTTC. It is translated as CASSAGTSGRAAFETQYF.

The chain is built from TRBV28 and TRBJ1-1; the match to TRBD1 covers 10 bases. Trimming cost V 3 bases and J 6 bases; bases outside gene matches: 10. Germline V gives CDR1 MDHEN, CDR2 SYDVKM. The length of the CDR3 is 16 residues. CDR3 region: CASSFRGYDRGPEAFF. The CDR3 coding sequence is TGTGCCAGCAGTTTCCGCGGCTACGACAGGGGGCCTGAAGCTTTCTTT. The variable domain in full, with the rest retrieved from reference TRBV28 and TRBJ1-1, is DVKVTQSSRYLVKRTGEKVFLECVQDMDHENMFWYRQDPGLGLRLIYFSYDVKMKEKGDIPEGYSVSREKKERFSLILESASTNQTSMYLCASSFRGYDRGPEAFFGQGTRLTVV.

The genes are TRBV7-2 and TRBJ2-7; TRBD2 agrees at 10 bases. Germline V gives CDR1 SGHTA, CDR2 FQGNSA. The CDR3 extends over 15 amino acids. The V gene end was trimmed by 8 bases and the J gene end by 2 bases; junction bases not matched to a gene: 9. The CDR3 region has the DNA TGTGCCAGCTCCCGCGGACTAGCGGATACCTACGAGCAGTACTTC. It codes for CASSRGLADTYEQYF. Filled out from reference TRBV7-2 and TRBJ2-7, the complete variable domain reads GAGVSQSPSNKVTEKGKDVELRCDPISGHTALYWYRQSLGQGLEFLIYFQGNSAPDKSGLPSDRFSAERTGGSVSTLTIQRTQQEDSAVYLCASSRGLADTYEQYFGPGTRLTVT.

The rearrangement uses TRBV7-8 and TRBJ2-7; possible D gene TRBD2, 5 bases. CDR3 length: 14 residues. Looked up from germline, CDR1 is SGHVS and CDR2 is FQNEAQ. Trimming left V 5 bases short and J 3 bases short, with 14 bases between. The CDR3 spells CASSPPGFLYEQYF. The CDR3, as DNA: TGTGCCAGCAGCCCGCCGGGATTTCTCTACGAGCAGTACTTC.

The gene calls are TRBV7-8 and TRBJ2-7; D may correspond to TRBD1 or TRBD2 (5 bases each). Trimming took off 0 bases at V and 0 bases at J, with 9 bases between the two ends. CDR3 length equals 15 residues. Germline values: CDR1 SGHVS, CDR2 FQNEAQ. Here the CDR3 DNA reads TGTGCCAGCAGCTTAGCGGGGGATAGCTCCTACGAGCAGTACTTC. Its translation: CASSLAGDSSYEQYF.

This clone was seen only once. The V and J genes are TRBV7-6 and TRBJ2-1; D uncertain. CDR1 and CDR2 from the germline V gene are SGHVS and FNYEAQ. CDR3 length: 14 amino acids. Trimming took off 2 bases at V and 6 bases at J, with 11 bases between the two ends. CDR3 sequence (DNA): TGTGCCAGCAGCTTAACTTTCGGCAGCAATGAGCAGTTCTTC. Translated, it gives CASSLTFGSNEQFF.

V usage is TRBV13 and J usage is TRBJ2-3, with TRBD2 identical over 7 bases. The CDR3 length is 14 residues. Germline V CDR1 and CDR2: PRHDT, FYEKMQ (reference sequence). J gave up 1 base and V 10 bases, and 8 bases lay outside the gene matches. CDR3 nucleotide sequence: TGTGCCACAACCGCGCTAGCGGGCACAGATACGCAGTATTTT. It codes for CATTALAGTDTQYF.

The genes are TRBV6-5 and TRBJ1-2; TRBD1 aligns across 7 bases. The junction had 9 bases not matched to a gene; V was cut back by 5 bases and J by 6 bases. The CDR3 loop spans 14 amino acids. Germline V gives CDR1 MNHEY, CDR2 SVGAGI. In DNA, the CDR3 is TGTGCCAGCAGTCGACAGGGAGCGCGGGATGGCTACACCTTC. This translates into CASSRQGARDGYTF.

The chain joins TRBV28 to TRBJ2-1; a possible D gene is TRBD1 (6 bases). The germline CDR1 and CDR2 sequences are MDHEN and SYDVKM. The ends were cut back, 2 bases at V and 11 bases at J, with 13 bases in the middle. The length of the CDR3 is 13 residues. This chain's CDR3 is CASSLGDIRQQFF. The DNA for the CDR3 is TGTGCCAGCAGTTTAGGGGACATAAGGCAGCAGTTCTTC.

V is TRBV7-2 and J is TRBJ2-1; 7 nucleotides line up with TRBD2. V shed 1 base and J 4 bases; nucleotides not matched to a gene: 7. The CDR3 consists of 16 residues. Germline V gene sequence: CDR1 SGHTA, CDR2 FQGNSA. CDR3 bases: TGTGCCAGCAGCTTAGTGGGTAGCGGGCGTTACAATGAGCAGTTCTTC. Its protein is CASSLVGSGRYNEQFF. Together with reference TRBV7-2 and TRBJ2-1, the CDR3 gives the full variable domain: GAGVSQSPSNKVTEKGKDVELRCDPISGHTALYWYRQSLGQGLEFLIYFQGNSAPDKSGLPSDRFSAERTGGSVSTLTIQRTQQEDSAVYLCASSLVGSGRYNEQFFGPGTRLTVL.

The V call is TRBV7-9, the J call TRBJ1-1, with TRBD1 matching over 11 bases. Germline CDR1 and CDR2: SEHNR and FQNEAQ (reference sequence). J lost 9 bases, V lost 6 bases, and 6 bases had no gene match. The CDR3 extends over 13 amino acids. CDR3 protein: CASRKRDRGKAFF. In DNA form, the CDR3 reads TGTGCCAGCAGGAAAAGGGACAGGGGGAAAGCTTTCTTT.

CDR3 sequence: CASSSVANEGSYEQYF. The CDR3 bases are TGTGCCAGTAGTAGTGTGGCGAACGAGGGGTCCTACGAGCAGTACTTC. The chain is built from TRBV19 and TRBJ2-7, with D perhaps TRBD1 or TRBD2 (5 bases each). CDR1 is LNHDA, CDR2 SQIVND, per germline (reference sequence). The V and J ends lost 4 bases and 1 base respectively, with 17 bases between them. The CDR3 is made up of 16 amino acids.

The CDR3 region has the DNA TGTGCCAGCAGTACAGCGAGCAGCTCCTACGAGCAGTACTTC. It codes for CASSTASSSYEQYF. The V gene is TRBV2, the J gene TRBJ2-7; D gene unclear. V lost 5 bases, J lost 0 bases, and 11 bases lay in between. From germline, CDR1 is SNHLY and CDR2 FYNNEI. The CDR3 loop spans 14 amino acids.

This clone has more than one count but fewer than ten. The rearrangement links TRBV7-9 to TRBJ2-3, with D perhaps matching TRBD2 (5 bases). Germline V gene data show CDR1 as SEHNR and CDR2 as FQNEAQ (reference sequence). There are 16 residues in the CDR3. Trimming pared 1 base from V and 0 bases from J, leaving 11 bases between. CDR3 sequence reads: CASSLVAGSSTDTQYF. CDR3 bases: TGTGCCAGCAGCTTAGTGGCGGGCTCTAGCACAGATACGCAGTATTTT.

This chain links TRBV5-4 with TRBJ1-4; no clear D gene. Germline CDR1 is SGHNT and CDR2 is YYREEE (reference sequence). V dropped 4 bases and J dropped 4 bases, with 11 bases sitting between them. The CDR3 spans 14 residues. This chain's CDR3 is CASSNYRSNEKLFF. CDR3 in DNA: TGTGCCAGCAGCAACTACAGAAGTAATGAAAAACTGTTTTTT.

The V call is TRBV2, the J call TRBJ1-1; 9 nucleotides line up with TRBD1. Per germline, CDR1 SNHLY and CDR2 FYNNEI. Germline trimming cut 6 bases from V and 5 bases from J; bases unmatched to any gene: 10. The CDR3 covers 15 residues. This chain's CDR3 is CASRLFGQGRTEAFF. The CDR3 region has the DNA TGTGCCAGCAGACTTTTCGGACAGGGGAGGACTGAAGCTTTCTTT.

This clone occurred once. The V call is TRBV7-9, the J call TRBJ2-7; no firm D call. The CDR3 contains 16 residues. Trimming removed 0 bases at V and 0 bases at J, with 12 bases between. From germline, CDR1 is SEHNR and CDR2 FQNEAQ (reference sequence). CDR3 protein: CASSLATHLSSYEQYF. The DNA of the CDR3 is TGTGCCAGCAGCTTAGCAACCCATTTAAGCTCCTACGAGCAGTACTTC.

The chain employs TRBV5-1 and TRBJ1-1; D unclear. This CDR3 spans 14 amino acids. CDR1 is SGHRS, CDR2 YFSETQ, per germline. V was shortened by 0 bases and J by 1 base, with 7 bases between the two germline ends. CDR3 nucleotide sequence: TGCGCCAGCAGCTTGGTTACGGGGAACACTGAAGCTTTCTTT. Its protein is CASSLVTGNTEAFF.

The rearrangement links TRBV11-3 to TRBJ1-4, with a possible D match to TRBD1 (5 bases). V lost 3 bases and J lost 0, with 11 bases in between. Germline V gene sequence: CDR1 SGHNT, CDR2 YENEEA. CDR3 length: 16 residues. The CDR3 bases are TGTGCCAGCAGCTTGGGGACCGGTGCAACTAATGAAAAACTGTTTTTT. Protein product: CASSLGTGATNEKLFF.

V usage is TRBV15 and J usage is TRBJ2-2, with a weak D call TRBD1 (5 bases). Germline V gene data show CDR1 as LNHNV and CDR2 as YYDKDF (reference sequence). The CDR3 has 17 amino acids. Trimming took off 1 base at V and 0 bases at J, with 12 bases between the two ends. The CDR3 spells CATSRAAAGTNTGELFF. The DNA for the CDR3 is TGTGCCACCAGCAGAGCCGCCGCAGGGACGAACACCGGGGAGCTGTTTTTT.

The chain uses TRBV10-3 and TRBJ1-2; 7 bases fit TRBD1. Germline V lookup: CDR1 ENHRY, CDR2 SYGVKD. CDR3 size: 13 residues. V trimming: 10 bases; J trimming: 8 bases; junction bases outside the gene matches: 13. The CDR3 nucleotides read TGTGCCACCCCGGGGAACAGGGGTGGAGGCTACACCTTC. Its protein product is CATPGNRGGGYTF.

This chain links TRBV7-2 with TRBJ2-7; D is unresolved. Trimming removed 0 bases at V and 8 bases at J, with 8 bases between. The CDR3 is made up of 12 amino acids. Germline CDR1 is SGHTA and CDR2 is FQGNSA. The DNA of the CDR3 is TGTGCCAGCAGCTTAGCTGTAGGACAGCAGTACTTC. Translated: CASSLAVGQQYF.

This sequence joins TRBV9 and TRBJ2-3, with 9 bases aligning to TRBD2. With 2 bases clipped from V and 2 bases from J, the junction kept 6 bases outside the gene matches. Germline V gene data show CDR1 as SGDLS and CDR2 as YYNGEE. The length of the CDR3 is 16 residues. The CDR3 spells CASSVGAGGNTDTQYF. CDR3 bases: TGTGCCAGCAGCGTGGGAGCGGGAGGTAACACAGATACGCAGTATTTT.

The chain carries TRBV6-6 and TRBJ1-1; TRBD1 matches 12 bases. In germline, CDR1 is MNHNY, CDR2 SVGAGI (reference sequence). The CDR3 is made up of 16 amino acids. V lost 6 bases, J lost 4 bases, and 9 bases stayed unmatched. CDR3 protein: CASSDGTGGGSTEAFF. The CDR3 DNA is TGTGCCAGCAGCGACGGGACAGGGGGCGGGAGCACTGAAGCTTTCTTT.

The gene calls are TRBV5-4 and TRBJ1-1; the D gene is possibly TRBD1 (6 bases). Trimming removed 4 bases from V and 12 bases from J, with 19 bases in between. Germline loops: CDR1 SGHNT, CDR2 YYREEE (reference sequence). The CDR3 covers 13 residues. CDR3 coding DNA: TGTGCCAGCAGCCTGGAGGACAGAATCAACCCTTTCTTT. This sequence encodes CASSLEDRINPFF.

V is TRBV5-3 and J is TRBJ1-3; no clear D gene. TRBV5-3 is placed among ORFs of uncertain function. V lost 2 bases to trimming and J lost 0 bases, with 24 bases between them. The CDR3 has 20 residues. CDR3 in amino acids: CARSFSLKVGHRRSGNTIYF. The CDR3 coding sequence is TGTGCCAGAAGCTTTTCACTTAAGGTAGGCCACCGTCGCTCTGGAAACACCATATATTTT.